The sequence of this TCR beta chain was determined in a study of response to subunit inactivated influenza vaccine. The length of the CDR3 is 14 residues. The trim removed 1 base at V and 4 bases at J, leaving 3 bases unmatched. Germline values: CDR1 SGHTA, CDR2 FQGNSA. TCRdb re-called the RT-PCR reads through MiXCR, storing one row per CDR3 protein. The sample shows 500,000 to 550,000 distinct CDR3 sequences, 6.5% to 8% of them seen only once. This clonotype was picked up a small number of times. Its antigen is undetermined. Regarding the study as a whole: Authors suggested that a seasonal influenza vaccination recruits few new T cells each time.

Sequenced here: PBMCs from blood, sampled less than 30 months after vaccination. V gene TRBV7-2 combines with J gene TRBJ2-7; 8 bases are shared with TRBD1. The receptor was isolated from a man between 50 and 69 years old who received an inactivated influenza vaccine. CDR3 region: CASSLGRGRYEQYF. CDR3 coding DNA: TGTGCCAGCAGCTTAGGCAGGGGGCGGTACGAGCAGTACTTC.